The TCR beta chain under discussion was sequenced for a study of beta chain features in type 1 diabetes. This CDR3 has 14 amino acids. The germline CDR1 and CDR2 sequences are MNHNS and SASEGT. V lost 7 bases, J lost 2 bases, and 7 bases stayed unmatched. Study findings and constraints: Among patients with Type 1 diabetes, TCRB CDR3s were moderately but significantly shorter in every one of the four CD4+ subsets. A potential influence of HLA type upon TCRB rearrangement remained unresolved herein. Naive, central memory and Treg TCRB repertoires seemed to resemble each other more closely in patients than they did in healthy donors.

In this sample, this clone turned up a few times. What it binds is unknown. As every portion of the isolated RNA was reverse transcribed, the sequencing read expressed TCRB transcripts. Profiled with immunoSEQ multiplex PCR; TCRdb holds only in-frame clones, not every one. Of more than 150,000 clones in the sample, 9% were seen once. This clonotype originated in a woman under 40 with type 1 diabetes. The chain links TRBV6-1 to TRBJ1-2, with 7 nucleotides matching TRBD1. The sample taken for sequencing was central memory CD4+ T cells from blood. The DNA of the CDR3 is TGTGCCAGCATCGAGACAGGGACCAACTATGGCTACACCTTC. Encoded protein: CASIETGTNYGYTF.